Shown below are 2 T cell receptor beta chains from a single sample sequenced in a study of blood T cells in healthy people across ages. The authors ran a second PCR of roughly 6 to 12 cycles using a sample-barcoded 5' primer and a J-beta primer mix. One entry per CDR3 protein, called by TCRdb with MiXCR from the 5' RACE reads. Of 1.4 million to 1.5 million distinct CDR3 sequences listed, roughly 40% were seen once; the top ten hold roughly 8.2%. The sequenced material came from blood. The receptor source for this set is a woman between 18 and 29 years old in good health.

This clonotype was recorded a few times. The V call is TRBV4-1, the J call TRBJ2-1, with D tentatively TRBD1 (5 bases). This CDR3 spans 16 amino acids. CDR1 MGHRA and CDR2 YSYEKL come from the germline V gene. V gave up 0 bases and J gave up 4 bases, with 13 bases separating them. CDR3 bases: TGCGCCAGCAGCCAAGATCCGGCAGGGTTATACAATGAGCAGTTCTTC. Protein sequence: CASSQDPAGLYNEQFF.

Remarks on this clonotype: The DNA is omitted, as the CDR3 cannot be located on it reliably, and the CDR3 follows TCRdb's listing. The chain employs TRBV12-3 or TRBV12-4 and TRBJ1-2; no check of the table's D call, TRBD1, against the DNA was made. From its first to its last residue, the CDR3 has 17 amino acids. The CDR3 loop reads CASSFGAGAYPNYGYAF.